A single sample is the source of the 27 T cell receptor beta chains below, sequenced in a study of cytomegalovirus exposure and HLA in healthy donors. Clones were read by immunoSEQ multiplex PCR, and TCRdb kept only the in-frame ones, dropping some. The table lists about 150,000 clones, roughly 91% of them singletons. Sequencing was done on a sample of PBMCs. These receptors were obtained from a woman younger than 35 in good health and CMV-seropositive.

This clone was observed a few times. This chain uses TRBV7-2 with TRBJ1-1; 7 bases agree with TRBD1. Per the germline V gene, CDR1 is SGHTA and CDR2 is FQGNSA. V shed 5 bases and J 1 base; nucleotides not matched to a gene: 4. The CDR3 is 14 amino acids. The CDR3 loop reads CASSAGTANTEAFF. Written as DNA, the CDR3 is TGTGCCAGCAGCGCCGGGACAGCGAACACTGAAGCTTTCTTT.

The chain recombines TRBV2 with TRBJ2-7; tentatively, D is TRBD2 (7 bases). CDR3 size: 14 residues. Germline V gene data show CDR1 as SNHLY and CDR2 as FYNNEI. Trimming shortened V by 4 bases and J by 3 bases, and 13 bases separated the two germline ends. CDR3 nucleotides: TGTGCCAGCAGTGGATCCGGGGGGCGCTACGAGCAGTACTTC. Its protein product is CASSGSGGRYEQYF.

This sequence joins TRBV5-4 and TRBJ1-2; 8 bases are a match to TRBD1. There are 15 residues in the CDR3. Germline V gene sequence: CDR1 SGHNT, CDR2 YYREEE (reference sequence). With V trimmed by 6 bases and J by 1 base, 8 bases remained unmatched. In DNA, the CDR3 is TGTGCCAGCACCCTCGGGACAGGCTTTAACTATGGCTACACCTTC. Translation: CASTLGTGFNYGYTF.

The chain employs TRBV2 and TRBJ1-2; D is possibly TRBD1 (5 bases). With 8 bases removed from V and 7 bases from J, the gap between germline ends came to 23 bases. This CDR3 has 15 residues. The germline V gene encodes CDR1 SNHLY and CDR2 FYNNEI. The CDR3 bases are TGTGCCAGCCTATTCTCCGAGACAGACTCTTTTGGCTACACCTTC. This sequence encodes CASLFSETDSFGYTF.

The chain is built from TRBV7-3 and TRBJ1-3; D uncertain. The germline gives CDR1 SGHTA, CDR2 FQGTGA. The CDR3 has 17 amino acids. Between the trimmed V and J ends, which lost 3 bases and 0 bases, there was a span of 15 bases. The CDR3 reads CASSFYEILISGNTIYF. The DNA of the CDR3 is TGTGCCAGCAGCTTTTACGAGATACTGATCTCTGGAAACACCATATATTTT.

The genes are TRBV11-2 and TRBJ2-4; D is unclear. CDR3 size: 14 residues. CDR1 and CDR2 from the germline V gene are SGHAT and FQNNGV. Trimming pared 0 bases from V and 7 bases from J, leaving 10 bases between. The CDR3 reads CASSLEITVNIQYF. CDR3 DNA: TGTGCCAGCAGCTTAGAAATTACAGTCAACATTCAGTACTTC.

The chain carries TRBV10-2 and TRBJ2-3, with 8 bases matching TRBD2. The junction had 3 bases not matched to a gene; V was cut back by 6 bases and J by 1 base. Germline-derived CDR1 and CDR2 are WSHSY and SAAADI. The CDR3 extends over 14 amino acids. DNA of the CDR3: TGCGCCAGCAGAACGACTAGCGGCACAGATACGCAGTATTTT. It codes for CASRTTSGTDTQYF.

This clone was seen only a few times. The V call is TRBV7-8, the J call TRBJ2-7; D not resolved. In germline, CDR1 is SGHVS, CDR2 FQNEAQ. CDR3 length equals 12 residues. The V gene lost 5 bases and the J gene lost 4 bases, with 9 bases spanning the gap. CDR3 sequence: CASSPQRYEQYF. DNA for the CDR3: TGTGCCAGCAGCCCCCAGAGGTACGAGCAGTACTTC.

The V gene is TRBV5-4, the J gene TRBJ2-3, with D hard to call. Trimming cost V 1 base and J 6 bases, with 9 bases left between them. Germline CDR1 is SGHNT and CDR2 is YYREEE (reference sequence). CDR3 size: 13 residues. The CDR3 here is CASSLTLVDTQYF. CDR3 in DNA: TGTGCCAGCAGCTTGACGTTAGTGGATACGCAGTATTTT.

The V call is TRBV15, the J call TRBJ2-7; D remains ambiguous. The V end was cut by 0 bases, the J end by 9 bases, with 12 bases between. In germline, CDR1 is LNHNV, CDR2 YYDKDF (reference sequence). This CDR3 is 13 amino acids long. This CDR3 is CATSRDVAAVQYF. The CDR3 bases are TGTGCCACCAGCAGAGATGTGGCGGCGGTGCAGTACTTC.

This CDR3 reads CASSPDSSGANVLTF. CDR3 coding DNA: TGTGCCAGCTCACCCGACAGCTCTGGGGCCAACGTCCTGACTTTC. The gene calls are TRBV18 and TRBJ2-6; D is perhaps TRBD1 (5 bases). The germline gives CDR1 KGHSH, CDR2 LQKENI. V lost 3 bases and J lost 0, with 6 bases in between. CDR3 size: 15 residues.

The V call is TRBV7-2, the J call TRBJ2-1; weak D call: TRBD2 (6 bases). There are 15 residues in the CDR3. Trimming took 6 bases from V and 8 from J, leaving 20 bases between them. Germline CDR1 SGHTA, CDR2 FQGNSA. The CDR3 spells CASRPRDSLTDEQFF. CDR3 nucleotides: TGTGCCAGCAGACCACGGGACTCACTTACGGATGAGCAGTTCTTC. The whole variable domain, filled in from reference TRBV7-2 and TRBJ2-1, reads GAGVSQSPSNKVTEKGKDVELRCDPISGHTALYWYRQSLGQGLEFLIYFQGNSAPDKSGLPSDRFSAERTGGSVSTLTIQRTQQEDSAVYLCASRPRDSLTDEQFFGPGTRLTVL.

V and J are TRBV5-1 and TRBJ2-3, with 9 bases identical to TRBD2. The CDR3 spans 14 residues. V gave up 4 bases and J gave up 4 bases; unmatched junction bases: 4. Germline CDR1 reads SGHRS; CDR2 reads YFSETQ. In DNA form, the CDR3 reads TGCGCCAGCAGCACCGGGACTAGCCCAGATACGCAGTATTTT. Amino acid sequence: CASSTGTSPDTQYF.

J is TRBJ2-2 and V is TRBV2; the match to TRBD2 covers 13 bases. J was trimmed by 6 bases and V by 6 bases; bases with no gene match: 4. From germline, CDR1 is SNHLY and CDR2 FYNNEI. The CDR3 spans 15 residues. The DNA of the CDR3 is TGTGCCAGCAGGAGGACTAGCGGGAGATCCGGGGAGCTGTTTTTT. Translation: CASRRTSGRSGELFF.

Here the CDR3 reads CASSQTPRDRTEAFF. The CDR3 DNA is TGTGCCAGCAGTCAGACGCCCCGGGATAGGACTGAAGCTTTCTTT. The chain uses TRBV28 and TRBJ1-1; unclear D gene. This CDR3 region has 15 residues. Germline-derived CDR1 and CDR2 are MDHEN and SYDVKM. V lost 5 bases and J lost 5, with 18 bases in between.

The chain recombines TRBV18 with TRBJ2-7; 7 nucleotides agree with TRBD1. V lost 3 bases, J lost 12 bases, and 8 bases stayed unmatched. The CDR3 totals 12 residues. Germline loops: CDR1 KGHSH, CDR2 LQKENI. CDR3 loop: CASSPDREVLYF. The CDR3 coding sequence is TGTGCCAGCTCACCCGACAGGGAAGTTCTGTACTTC.

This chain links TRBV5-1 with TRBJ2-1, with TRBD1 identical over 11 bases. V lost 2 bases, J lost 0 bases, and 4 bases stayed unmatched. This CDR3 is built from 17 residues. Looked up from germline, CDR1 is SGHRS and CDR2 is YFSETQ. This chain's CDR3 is CASSFSGTGGSYNEQFF. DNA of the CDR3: TGCGCCAGCAGCTTCTCCGGGACAGGGGGCTCCTACAATGAGCAGTTCTTC. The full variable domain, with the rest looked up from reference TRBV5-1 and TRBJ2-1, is KAGVTQTPRYLIKTRGQQVTLSCSPISGHRSVSWYQQTPGQGLQFLFEYFSETQRNKGNFPGRFSGRQFSNSRSEMNVSTLELGDSALYLCASSFSGTGGSYNEQFFGPGTRLTVL.

The CDR3 DNA sequence: TGTGCCAGCAGTGATCAGGGGTTGGGCAATCAGCCCCAGCATTTT. Protein: CASSDQGLGNQPQHF. This chain links TRBV2 with TRBJ1-5, with TRBD1 as a possible D gene (6 bases). The CDR3 contains 15 residues. V was shortened by 3 bases and J by 2 bases, with 11 bases between the two germline ends. CDR1 and CDR2 from the germline V gene are SNHLY and FYNNEI. Full variable domain (outside the CDR3, taken from reference TRBV2 and TRBJ1-5): EPEVTQTPSHQVTQMGQEVILRCVPISNHLYFYWYRQILGQKVEFLVSFYNNEISEKSEIFDDQFSVERPDGSNFTLKIRSTKLEDSAMYFCASSDQGLGNQPQHFGDGTRLSIL.

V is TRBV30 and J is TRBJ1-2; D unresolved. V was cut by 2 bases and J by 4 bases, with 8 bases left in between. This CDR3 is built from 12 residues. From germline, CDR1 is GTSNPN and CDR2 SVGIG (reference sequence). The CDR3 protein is CAWSSSRYGYTF. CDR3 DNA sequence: TGTGCCTGGAGTTCGTCGCGCTATGGCTACACCTTC.

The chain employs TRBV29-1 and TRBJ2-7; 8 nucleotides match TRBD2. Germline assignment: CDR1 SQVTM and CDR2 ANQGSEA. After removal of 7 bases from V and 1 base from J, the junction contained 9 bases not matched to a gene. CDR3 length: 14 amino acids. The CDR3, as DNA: TGCAGCGCCGGGGGGGACGGAGCTTCCTACGAGCAGTACTTC. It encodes CSAGGDGASYEQYF.

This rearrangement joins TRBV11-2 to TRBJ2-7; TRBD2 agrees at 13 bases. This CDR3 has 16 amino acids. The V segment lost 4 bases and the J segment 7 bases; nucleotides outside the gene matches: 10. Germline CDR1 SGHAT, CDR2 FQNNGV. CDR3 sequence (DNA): TGTGCCAGCAGCTCTCCCGGGACTAGCGGGAAGGGTGAGCAGTACTTC. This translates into CASSSPGTSGKGEQYF.

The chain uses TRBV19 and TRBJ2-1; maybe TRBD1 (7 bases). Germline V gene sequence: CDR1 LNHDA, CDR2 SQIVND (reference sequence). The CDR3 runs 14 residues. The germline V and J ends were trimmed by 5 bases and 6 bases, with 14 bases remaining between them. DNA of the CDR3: TGTGCCAGTAGTGGAGGGGGCCCCATCAATGAGCAGTTCTTC. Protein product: CASSGGGPINEQFF.

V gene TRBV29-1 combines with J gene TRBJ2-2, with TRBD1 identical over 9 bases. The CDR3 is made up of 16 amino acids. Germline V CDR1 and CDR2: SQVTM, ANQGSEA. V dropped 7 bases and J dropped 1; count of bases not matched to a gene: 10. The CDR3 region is CSASFLGQGNTGELFF. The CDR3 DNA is TGCAGCGCCTCATTTTTGGGACAGGGGAACACCGGGGAGCTGTTTTTT.

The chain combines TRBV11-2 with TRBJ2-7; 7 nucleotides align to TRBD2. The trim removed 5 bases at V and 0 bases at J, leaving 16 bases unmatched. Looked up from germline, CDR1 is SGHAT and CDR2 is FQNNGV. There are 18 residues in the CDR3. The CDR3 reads CASSPVRGSGYSSYEQYF. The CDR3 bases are TGTGCCAGCAGCCCTGTTCGTGGTAGCGGGTATAGCTCCTACGAGCAGTACTTC.

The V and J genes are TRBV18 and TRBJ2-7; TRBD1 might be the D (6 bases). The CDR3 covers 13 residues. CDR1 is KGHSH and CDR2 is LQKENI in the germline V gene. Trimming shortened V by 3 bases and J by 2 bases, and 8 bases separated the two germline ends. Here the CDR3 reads CASSPDRTYEQYF. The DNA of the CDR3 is TGTGCCAGCTCACCGGACAGAACCTACGAGCAGTACTTC.

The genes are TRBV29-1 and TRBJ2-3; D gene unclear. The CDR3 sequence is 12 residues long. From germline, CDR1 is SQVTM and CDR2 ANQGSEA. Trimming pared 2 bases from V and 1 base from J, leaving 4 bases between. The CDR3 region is CSVETGTDTQYF. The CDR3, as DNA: TGCAGCGTTGAAACGGGCACAGATACGCAGTATTTT.

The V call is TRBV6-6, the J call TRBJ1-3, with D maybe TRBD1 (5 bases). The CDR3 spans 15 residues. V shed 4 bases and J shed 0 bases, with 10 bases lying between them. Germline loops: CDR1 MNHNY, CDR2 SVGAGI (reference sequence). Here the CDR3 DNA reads TGTGCCAGCAGTTTGACAGTGCCCTCTGGAAACACCATATATTTT. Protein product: CASSLTVPSGNTIYF.